This TCR beta chain was sequenced in a study of T cells in Graves' hyperthyroidism and ophthalmopathy. Study in general: The authors collected peripheral blood at initial diagnosis, before any treatment. Regarding the study as a whole: Through a model of 13 V-J features, ophthalmopathy was separated from stable hyperthyroidism. The model foresaw ophthalmopathy a median about 6.1 months prior to onset.

The germline CDR1 and CDR2 sequences are SNHLY and FYNNEI. This CDR3 spans 14 amino acids. What was amplified from RNA transcripts were TCR beta CDR3 regions. With the HTBI primer set, the TCR CDR3 went through a first round of RT-PCR. MiXCR was run by TCRdb on the multiplex PCR reads, yielding one entry per CDR3 protein. The sample shows hundreds of thousands of distinct CDR3 sequences, less than 25% of them seen only once. Only a few counts were recorded for this clonotype. What it binds is not known. Compared with germline, one end of the junction differs, possibly owing to a read error. The rearrangement joins TRBV2 to TRBJ2-5; 7 bases agree with TRBD2. Sequencing input: blood. This TCR derives from a man aged 25 to 40 with Graves' ophthalmopathy. Written as DNA, the CDR3 is TGTGCCAGCAGTCAAGCGGGACGGAGTGAGACCCAGTACTTC. Its translation is CASSQAGRSETQYF.